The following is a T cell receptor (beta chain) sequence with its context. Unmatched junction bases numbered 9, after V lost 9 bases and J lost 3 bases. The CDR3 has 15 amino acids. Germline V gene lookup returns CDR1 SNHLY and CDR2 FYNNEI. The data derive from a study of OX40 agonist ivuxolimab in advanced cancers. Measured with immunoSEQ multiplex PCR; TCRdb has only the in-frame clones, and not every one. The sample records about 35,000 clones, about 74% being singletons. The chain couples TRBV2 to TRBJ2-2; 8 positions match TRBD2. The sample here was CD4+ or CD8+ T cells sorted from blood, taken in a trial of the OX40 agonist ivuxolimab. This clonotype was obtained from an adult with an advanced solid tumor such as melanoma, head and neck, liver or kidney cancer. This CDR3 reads CASQWGLDYTGELFF. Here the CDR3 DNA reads TGTGCCAGTCAATGGGGACTAGACTACACCGGGGAGCTGTTTTTT.